These 5 T cell receptor beta chains came from one sample sequenced in a study of beta chain bispecific antibodies for T cell cancers. TCRdb recomputed calls from the 5' RACE reads with MiXCR, one row per CDR3 protein. The repertoire consists of 20,000 or so distinct CDR3 sequences, with approximately 2.4% occurring once and the leading ten covering 30%. Expansion lasted around 3 days, with either anti-CD3 antibody OKT3 or CD3/CD28 beads. Study observations and caveats: Normal T cells contributed less of the targeted TRBV signal than the leukemia cells did.

No antigen is known for these receptors. Sequenced sample: healthy donor T cells cultured with leukemia cells. Source of these receptors: a human donor in good health. Some clones in this sample may be carry-over from other donors' samples.

This clonotype was seen at least ten times. V gene TRBV12-3 or TRBV12-4 combines with J gene TRBJ2-7; tentatively, D is TRBD2 (7 bases). The CDR3 covers 18 residues. V was clipped by 7 bases and J by 2 bases, with 27 bases between them. CDR3 in amino acids: CASTPGHWGSSGPYEQYF. In DNA form, the CDR3 reads TGTGCCAGCACCCCGGGACACTGGGGCTCTAGCGGCCCCTACGAGCAGTACTTC.

This clonotype qualifies as medium-sized. The chain couples TRBV6-1 to TRBJ2-5, with D possibly being TRBD2 (7 bases). Deletions cut 2 bases from V and 5 bases from J, with 12 bases between. Germline-derived CDR1 and CDR2 are MNHNS and SASEGT. The CDR3 is made up of 14 amino acids. The CDR3 region has the DNA TGTGCCAGCAGTGAATGGGGGGGCGGCGAGACCCAGTACTTC. Translated: CASSEWGGGETQYF.

The rearrangement uses TRBV10-3 and TRBJ2-5; 7 bases line up with TRBD1. The trim removed 6 bases at V and 3 bases at J, leaving 7 bases unmatched. The V gene's germline CDR1 is ENHRY and CDR2 SYGVKD. CDR3 length equals 14 residues. CDR3 sequence (DNA): TGTGCCATCAGCCCCGGGACAGAAAAAGAGACCCAGTACTTC. It is translated as CAISPGTEKETQYF.

This clonotype was counted ten times or more. The CDR3 DNA reads TGTGCCAGCAGCTTGGGGTCACCTGGCGACGAGCAGTACTTC. The encoded protein is CASSLGSPGDEQYF. V is TRBV5-4 and J is TRBJ2-7; the D is unclear. CDR1 is SGHNT and CDR2 is YYREEE in the germline V gene (reference sequence). Trimming pared 0 bases from V and 5 bases from J, leaving 12 bases between. This CDR3 contains 14 residues.

This clonotype was detected many times. CDR3 loop: CASSLLYDISYEQYF. The CDR3 nucleotides are TGTGCCAGCAGTCTCCTATACGACATCTCCTACGAGCAGTACTTC. The chain carries TRBV27 and TRBJ2-7; no clear D gene. Looked up from germline, CDR1 is MNHEY and CDR2 is SMNVEV (reference sequence). Trimming removed 5 bases from V and 0 bases from J, with 14 bases in between. The CDR3 is made up of 15 amino acids.